This paragraph covers one T cell receptor (beta chain) sequence. Germline V lookup: CDR1 SGHDT, CDR2 YYEEEE. Trimming removed 4 bases from V and 6 bases from J; junction bases left unmatched: 10. The CDR3 is 15 residues long. Arm-PCR with iRepertoire HTBI primers amplified the CDR3 regions for these TCR beta libraries. TCRdb re-derived calls from the multiplex PCR reads in MiXCR, one entry per CDR3 protein. The profile shows fewer than 400,000 distinct CDR3 sequences, over 15% of them singletons. Time point here: newly diagnosed GD, antithyroid drugs for less than 3 months. PBMC-derived RNA was used for the TCR library. Staff drew approximately 9.9 milliliters of peripheral blood into EDTA tubes. This record comes from a study of regulatory T cells in long-lasting Graves disease.

The clonotype originates from a female donor with Graves disease. This chain links TRBV5-6 with TRBJ2-7, with 10 bases identical to TRBD2. The sample in question was peripheral blood mononuclear cells (PBMCs), obtained at new diagnosis, from a patient treated with antithyroid drugs. The DNA of the CDR3 is TGTGCCAGCAGCCGTACATTCCTAGCGGGAGCCGAGCAGTACTTC. This gives the protein CASSRTFLAGAEQYF.